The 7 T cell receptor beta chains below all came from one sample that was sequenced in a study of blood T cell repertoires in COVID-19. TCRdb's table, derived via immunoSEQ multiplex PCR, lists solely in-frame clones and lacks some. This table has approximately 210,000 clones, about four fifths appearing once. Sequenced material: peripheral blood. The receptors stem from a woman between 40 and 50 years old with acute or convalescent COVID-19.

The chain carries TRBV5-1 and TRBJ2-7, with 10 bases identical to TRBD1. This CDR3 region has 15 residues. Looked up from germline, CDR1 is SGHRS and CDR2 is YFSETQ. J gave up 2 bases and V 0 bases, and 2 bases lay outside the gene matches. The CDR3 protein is CASSLGDRGTYEQYF. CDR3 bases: TGCGCCAGCAGCTTGGGGGACAGGGGTACCTACGAGCAGTACTTC.

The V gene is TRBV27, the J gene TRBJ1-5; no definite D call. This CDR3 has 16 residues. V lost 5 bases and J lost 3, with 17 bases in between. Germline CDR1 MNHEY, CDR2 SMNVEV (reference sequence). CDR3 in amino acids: CASSPRPREANQPQHF. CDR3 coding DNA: TGTGCCAGCAGTCCCCGACCTAGGGAGGCCAATCAGCCCCAGCATTTT.

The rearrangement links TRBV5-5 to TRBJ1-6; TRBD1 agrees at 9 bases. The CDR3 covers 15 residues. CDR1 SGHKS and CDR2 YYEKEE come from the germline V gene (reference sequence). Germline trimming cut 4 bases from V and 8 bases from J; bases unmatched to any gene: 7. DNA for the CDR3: TGTGCCAGCAGCCCCATGGACAGGGGAGATTCACCCCTCCACTTT. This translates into CASSPMDRGDSPLHF.

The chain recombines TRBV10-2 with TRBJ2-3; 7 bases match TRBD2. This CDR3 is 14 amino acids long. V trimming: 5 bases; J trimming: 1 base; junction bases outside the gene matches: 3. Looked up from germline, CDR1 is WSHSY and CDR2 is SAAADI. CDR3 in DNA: TGCGCCAGCAGTTTGACTAGCCGCACAGATACGCAGTATTTT. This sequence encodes CASSLTSRTDTQYF.

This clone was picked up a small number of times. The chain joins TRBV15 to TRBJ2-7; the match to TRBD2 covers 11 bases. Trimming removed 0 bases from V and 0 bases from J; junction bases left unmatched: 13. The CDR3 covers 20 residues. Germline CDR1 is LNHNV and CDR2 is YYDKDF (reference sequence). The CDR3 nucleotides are TGTGCCACCAGCAGAGATCTAAAGAGTCTTAGCGGGAGGGCCTCCTACGAGCAGTACTTC. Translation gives CATSRDLKSLSGRASYEQYF. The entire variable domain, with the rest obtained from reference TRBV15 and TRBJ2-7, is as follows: DAMVIQNPRYQVTQFGKPVTLSCSQTLNHNVMYWYQQKSSQAPKLLFHYYDKDFNNEADTPDNFQSRRPNTSFCFLDIRSPGLGDTAMYLCATSRDLKSLSGRASYEQYFGPGTRLTVT.

The chain's CDR3 is CASSPTGPGEKLFF. For the CDR3, the DNA is TGTGCCAGCAGCCCCACAGGTCCGGGTGAAAAACTGTTTTTT. This sequence joins TRBV9 and TRBJ1-4; D might be TRBD1 (5 bases). V was pared by 4 bases and J by 7 bases, with 14 bases between. Germline V lookup: CDR1 SGDLS, CDR2 YYNGEE. The CDR3 extends over 14 amino acids.

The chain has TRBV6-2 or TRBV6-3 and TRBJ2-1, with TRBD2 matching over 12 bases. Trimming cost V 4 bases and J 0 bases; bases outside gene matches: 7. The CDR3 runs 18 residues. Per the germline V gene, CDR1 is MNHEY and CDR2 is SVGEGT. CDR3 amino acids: CASSSATSGGSSYNEQFF. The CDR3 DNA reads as TGTGCCAGCAGTTCCGCGACTAGCGGGGGAAGCTCCTACAATGAGCAGTTCTTC.